This passage covers 8 T cell receptor beta chains from one sample sequenced in a study of T cell responses to AZD1222 COVID-19 vaccine. The data were produced by immunoSEQ multiplex PCR, yet TCRdb's version contains in-frame clones alone and is incomplete. The sample contains roughly 100,000 clones, around nine tenths of which appear only once. The source was peripheral blood, collected 28 days after the second dose of the MenACWY control vaccine. The source of these receptors is an adult who received the MenACWY meningococcal vaccine as a control.

The genes are TRBV4-1 and TRBJ2-1; TRBD2 matches at 10 bases. The V gene's germline CDR1 is MGHRA and CDR2 YSYEKL. With 7 bases clipped from V and 0 bases from J, the junction kept 12 bases outside the gene matches. The CDR3 totals 18 residues. The CDR3 DNA follows: TGCGCCAGCACCCCTAGCGGGGGCGTAATGAGCTCCTACAATGAGCAGTTCTTC. Encoded protein: CASTPSGGVMSSYNEQFF.

The chain joins TRBV7-6 to TRBJ2-3; 10 bases fit TRBD2. CDR3 length: 15 residues. With 5 bases clipped from V and 0 bases from J, the junction kept 2 bases outside the gene matches. Germline lookup yields CDR1 SGHVS and CDR2 FNYEAQ. DNA for the CDR3: TGTGCCAGCAGCGCTAGCGGGGGTAGCACAGATACGCAGTATTTT. This codes for CASSASGGSTDTQYF.

This chain connects TRBV11-3 to TRBJ2-3; TRBD1 agrees at 12 bases. Germline values: CDR1 SGHNT, CDR2 YENEEA. With V trimmed by 2 bases and J by 6 bases, 9 bases remained unmatched. The CDR3 length is 17 residues. CDR3 residues: CASSLSAGTGGSDTQYF. The CDR3 nucleotides read TGTGCCAGCAGCTTAAGTGCCGGGACAGGGGGCTCCGATACGCAGTATTTT.

The gene calls are TRBV7-2 and TRBJ1-6, with no clear D. The germline V gene encodes CDR1 SGHTA and CDR2 FQGNSA. Trimming shortened V by 2 bases and J by 12 bases, and 20 bases separated the two germline ends. The CDR3 is 16 residues long. CDR3 nucleotide sequence: TGTGCCAGCAGCTTATTTACCGGGCCACCCCGCGGACCCCTCCACTTT. This sequence encodes CASSLFTGPPRGPLHF.

This clone was counted only a few times. CDR3 in amino acids: CATSSGGDRGSSREKLFF. The CDR3 nucleotides are TGTGCCACCAGCAGTGGAGGGGACAGGGGTTCCTCCCGTGAAAAACTGTTTTTT. V and J are TRBV15 and TRBJ1-4; 10 positions agree with TRBD1. Trimming cost V 3 bases and J 7 bases; bases outside gene matches: 14. Germline assignment: CDR1 LNHNV and CDR2 YYDKDF (reference sequence). CDR3 length equals 18 residues.

This chain uses TRBV18 with TRBJ2-5; D call uncertain. V was cut by 6 bases and J by 1 base, with 15 bases left in between. This CDR3 contains 15 residues. The germline V gene has CDR1 KGHSH and CDR2 LQKENI. CDR3 bases: TGTGCCAGCTCCCTACATTACGGTCGCCAAGAGACCCAGTACTTC. It specifies CASSLHYGRQETQYF.

The genes are TRBV18 and TRBJ2-1; the D is unclear. The CDR3 spans 15 residues. The V end was cut by 2 bases, the J end by 0 bases, with 8 bases between. Germline values: CDR1 KGHSH, CDR2 LQKENI. The CDR3 region is CASSPKASSYNEQFF. The DNA for the CDR3 is TGTGCCAGCTCACCAAAGGCGAGCTCCTACAATGAGCAGTTCTTC.

The count of this clone is one. This sequence joins TRBV4-3 and TRBJ1-3, with unresolved D. This CDR3 has 15 amino acids. Trimming removed 0 bases from V and 0 bases from J, with 6 bases in between. Per the germline V gene, CDR1 is LGHNA and CDR2 is YSLEER. The CDR3 DNA sequence: TGCGCCAGCAGCCAAGATGAAGACTCTGGAAACACCATATATTTT. Protein: CASSQDEDSGNTIYF.